The rows below give T cell receptor beta chains drawn from one sample of a study of cytomegalovirus exposure and HLA in healthy donors. Only in-frame clones appear in the TCRdb table, and some are missing; sequencing was by immunoSEQ multiplex PCR. The data show around 64,000 clones, roughly 77% seen once. Specimen: PBMCs. The receptors were sampled from a man between 25 and 39 years old in good health and CMV-seropositive. The CDR3 runs from the conserved cysteine through the conserved F or W. D genes are given only for firm matches. A row's size may be missing; if present it is once, few, many or a size class.

cdr3_length	v_call	clone_size	d_call	j_call	cdr3_aa	cdr3_nt
11	TRBV7-2	-	-	TRBJ2-3	CASSQTDTQYF	TGTGCCAGCAGCCAAACAGATACGCAGTATTTT
14	TRBV27	-	-	TRBJ2-5	CASSHRDGGETQYF	TGTGCCAGCAGTCACCGGGACGGAGGGGAGACCCAGTACTTC
13	TRBV19	-	TRBD1	TRBJ1-1	CASRTDRVCEAFF	TGTGCCAGTAGAACTGACAGGGTCTGCGAAGCTTTCTTT
18	TRBV27	-	TRBD2	TRBJ2-5	CASSLAPPRTSGQETQYF	TGTGCCAGCAGTTTAGCTCCTCCTCGGACTAGCGGACAAGAGACCCAGTACTTC
16	TRBV5-1	-	TRBD1	TRBJ2-7	CASSLALGTGLYEQYF	TGCGCCAGCAGCTTGGCCCTCGGGACAGGGCTTTACGAGCAGTACTTC
13	TRBV25-1	-	TRBD1	TRBJ2-7	CASRRTGGNEQYF	TGTGCCAGCAGGAGGACAGGTGGGAACGAGCAGTACTTC
17	TRBV5-1	-	TRBD2	TRBJ2-7	CASRNLLNLAGDSEQYF	TGCGCCAGCAGGAATCTACTTAATCTAGCGGGGGACAGCGAGCAGTACTTC
11	TRBV29-1	-	-	TRBJ1-2	CSAGSKGGYTF	TGCAGCGCCGGATCGAAGGGGGGCTACACCTTC
14	TRBV6-5	-	TRBD1	TRBJ1-5	CASSNRDSYQPQHF	TGTGCCAGCAGTAACCGGGACAGCTATCAGCCCCAGCATTTT
20	TRBV9	-	TRBD2	TRBJ2-2	CASSAGEYWGGTLNTGELFF	TGTGCCAGCAGCGCCGGGGAGTATTGGGGGGGAACCCTAAACACCGGGGAGCTGTTTTTT
16	TRBV28	once	TRBD1	TRBJ1-2	CASSPHRGRGLYGYTF	TGTGCCAGCAGCCCGCACAGGGGGCGCGGTTTATATGGCTACACCTTC
13	TRBV7-2	-	-	TRBJ2-3	CASMQGNTDTQYF	TGTGCCAGCATGCAGGGGAACACAGATACGCAGTATTTT
18	TRBV27	-	TRBD1	TRBJ2-2	CASSATAIWTGSTGELFF	TGTGCCAGCAGTGCCACCGCGATCTGGACAGGGAGCACCGGGGAGCTGTTTTTT
15	TRBV27	-	-	TRBJ1-6	CASSPLGPGNSPLHF	TGTGCCAGCAGTCCCCTCGGTCCAGGTAATTCACCCCTCCACTTT
14	TRBV6-1	-	-	TRBJ2-7	CASIAQGGSYEQYF	TGTGCCAGCATCGCACAGGGCGGGTCCTACGAGCAGTACTTC
15	TRBV15	few	-	TRBJ1-1	CATSRDRNMNTEAFF	TGTGCCACCAGCAGAGATCGAAACATGAACACTGAAGCTTTCTTT